This T cell receptor (beta chain) appears in the sequencing data of a study of B cell selection in AIRE deficiency. Findings and caveats of the study: Patient Tconv and Treg cells showed healthy-like TCRBV usage, CDR3 length, diversity.

Details on this clone: Its matching antigen is unknown.

Clones were sequenced by immunoSEQ multiplex PCR, and TCRdb holds only the in-frame ones, with some missing. Of approximately 26,000 clones listed, approximately 92% are singletons. This CDR3 spans 13 amino acids. The germline gives CDR1 SGHVS, CDR2 FNYEAQ. Trimming removed 5 bases from V and 2 bases from J; junction bases left unmatched: 3. Regulatory T cells were sorted as CD4+CD25hiCD127low/negative cells. The clonotype was recovered from a human donor in good health. The rearrangement links TRBV7-6 to TRBJ2-7, with TRBD1 matching over 7 bases. The sequencing sample was made of CD4+CD25+ Tregs sorted from PBMCs. In nucleotides, the CDR3 is TGTGCCAGCAGCCCACAGGGGACCTACGAGCAGTACTTC. Translation: CASSPQGTYEQYF.